This entry features one T cell receptor (beta chain) sequence. Its antigen is still unknown. The table came from immunoSEQ multiplex PCR; TCRdb's copy has only in-frame clones and leaves some out. The sample has some 110,000 clones, roughly 88% seen once. These data come from a study of T cell responses to AZD1222 COVID-19 vaccine. From germline, CDR1 is SEHNR and CDR2 FQNEAQ (reference sequence). V was clipped by 3 bases and J by 5 bases; unmatched bases: 6. The CDR3 is 15 amino acids. Overall study findings and caveats: As reported, nearly half of all spike-specific TCRs target variant regions that are unmutated. White British donors predominated, females outnumbered males, and clonal diversity was possibly underestimated.

The sequence was collected from an adult in good health. The chain couples TRBV7-9 to TRBJ2-7; TRBD2 matches 11 bases. The material was peripheral blood, obtained on day 0 of AZD1222 vaccination. The CDR3 sequence: CASSLDSGRAHEQYF. The CDR3 DNA sequence: TGTGCCAGCAGCTTGGATAGCGGGAGGGCCCACGAGCAGTACTTC.